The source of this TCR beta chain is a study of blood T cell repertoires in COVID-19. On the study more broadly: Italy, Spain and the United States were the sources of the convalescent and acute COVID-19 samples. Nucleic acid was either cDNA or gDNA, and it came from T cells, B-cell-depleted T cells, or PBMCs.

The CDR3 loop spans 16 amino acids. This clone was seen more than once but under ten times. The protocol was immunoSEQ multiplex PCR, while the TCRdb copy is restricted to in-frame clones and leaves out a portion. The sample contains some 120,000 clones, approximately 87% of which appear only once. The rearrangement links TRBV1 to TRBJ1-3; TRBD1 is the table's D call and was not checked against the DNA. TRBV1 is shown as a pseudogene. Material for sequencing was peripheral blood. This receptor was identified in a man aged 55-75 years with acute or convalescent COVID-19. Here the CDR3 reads CTSSRTGARSGNTIYF. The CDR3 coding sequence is TGCACCAGCAGCCGCACAGGGGCACGCTCTGGAAACACCATATATTTT.